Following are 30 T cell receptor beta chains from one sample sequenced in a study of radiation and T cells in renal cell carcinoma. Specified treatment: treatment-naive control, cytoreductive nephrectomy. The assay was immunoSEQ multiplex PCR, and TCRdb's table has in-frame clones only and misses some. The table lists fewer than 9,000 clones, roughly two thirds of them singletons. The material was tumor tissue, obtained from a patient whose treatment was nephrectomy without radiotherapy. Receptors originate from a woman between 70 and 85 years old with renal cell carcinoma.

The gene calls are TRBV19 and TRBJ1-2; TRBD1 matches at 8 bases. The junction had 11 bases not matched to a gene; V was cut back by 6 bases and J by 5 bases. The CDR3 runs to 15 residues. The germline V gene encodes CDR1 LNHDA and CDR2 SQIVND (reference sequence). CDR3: CASRITGQGNYGYTF. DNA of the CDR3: TGTGCCAGTAGGATTACCGGACAGGGAAATTATGGCTACACCTTC.

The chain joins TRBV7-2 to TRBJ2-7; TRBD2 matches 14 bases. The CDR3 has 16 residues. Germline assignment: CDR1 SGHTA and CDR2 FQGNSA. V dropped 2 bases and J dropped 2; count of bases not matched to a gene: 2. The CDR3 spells CASSLKTSGGAYEQYF. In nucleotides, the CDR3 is TGTGCCAGCAGCTTAAAGACTAGCGGGGGGGCCTACGAGCAGTACTTC.

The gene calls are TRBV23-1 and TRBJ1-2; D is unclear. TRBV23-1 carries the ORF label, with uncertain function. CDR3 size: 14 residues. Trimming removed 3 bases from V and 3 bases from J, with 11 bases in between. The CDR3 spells CASSHTVADYGYTF. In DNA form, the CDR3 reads TGCGCCAGCAGTCACACGGTCGCGGACTATGGCTACACCTTC.

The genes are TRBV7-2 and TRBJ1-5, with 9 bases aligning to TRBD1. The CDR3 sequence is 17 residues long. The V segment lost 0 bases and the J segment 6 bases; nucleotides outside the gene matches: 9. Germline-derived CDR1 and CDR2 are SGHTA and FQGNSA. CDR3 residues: CASSLAPRDRDRQPQHF. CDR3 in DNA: TGTGCCAGCAGCTTAGCCCCCCGGGACAGGGACCGTCAGCCCCAGCATTTT.

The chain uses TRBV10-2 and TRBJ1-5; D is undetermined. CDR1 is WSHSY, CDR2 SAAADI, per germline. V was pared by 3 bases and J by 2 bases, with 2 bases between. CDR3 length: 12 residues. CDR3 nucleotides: TGCGCCAGCAGTGAAGGCAATCAGCCCCAGCATTTT. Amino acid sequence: CASSEGNQPQHF.

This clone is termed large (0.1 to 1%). CDR3 protein: CASTGTAATSIHREHF. Here the CDR3 DNA reads TGTGCCAGTACCGGGACAGCCGCTACCTCTATTCACCGCGAGCATTTT. The chain joins TRBV19 to TRBJ1-5; 7 positions agree with TRBD1. The length of the CDR3 is 16 residues. Germline loops: CDR1 LNHDA, CDR2 SQIVND (reference sequence). V lost 7 bases to trimming and J lost 14 bases; unmatched junction nucleotides: 23.

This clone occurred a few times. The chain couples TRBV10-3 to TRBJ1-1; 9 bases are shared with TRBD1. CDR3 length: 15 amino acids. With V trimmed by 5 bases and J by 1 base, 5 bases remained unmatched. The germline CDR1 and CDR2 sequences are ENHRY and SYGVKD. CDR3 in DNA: TGTGCCATCAGTAATCCGACAGGGGGGAACACTGAAGCTTTCTTT. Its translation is CAISNPTGGNTEAFF.

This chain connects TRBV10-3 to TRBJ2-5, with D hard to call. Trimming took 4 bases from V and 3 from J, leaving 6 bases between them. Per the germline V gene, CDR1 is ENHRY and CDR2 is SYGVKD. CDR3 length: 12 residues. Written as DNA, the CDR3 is TGTGCCATCAGTGCCCCGAAAGAGACCCAGTACTTC. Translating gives CAISAPKETQYF.

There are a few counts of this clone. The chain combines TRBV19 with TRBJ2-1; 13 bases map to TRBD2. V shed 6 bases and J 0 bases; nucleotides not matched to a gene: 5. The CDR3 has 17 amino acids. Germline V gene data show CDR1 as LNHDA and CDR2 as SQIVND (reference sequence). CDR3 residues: CASRTTSGGFSYNEQFF. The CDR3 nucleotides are TGTGCCAGTAGGACGACTAGCGGGGGGTTCTCCTACAATGAGCAGTTCTTC.

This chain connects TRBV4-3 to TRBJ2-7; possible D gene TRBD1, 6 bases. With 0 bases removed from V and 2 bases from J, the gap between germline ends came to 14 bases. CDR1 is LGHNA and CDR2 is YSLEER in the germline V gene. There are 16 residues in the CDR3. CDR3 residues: CASSQDLLTGAYEQYF. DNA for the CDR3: TGCGCCAGCAGCCAAGATCTTTTGACAGGAGCCTACGAGCAGTACTTC.

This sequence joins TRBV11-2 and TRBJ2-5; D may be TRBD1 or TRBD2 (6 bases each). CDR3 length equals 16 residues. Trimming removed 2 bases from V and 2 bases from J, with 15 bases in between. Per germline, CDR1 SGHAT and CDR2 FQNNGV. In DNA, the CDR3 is TGTGCCAGCAGCTTATGGGGGGCGGGGATACAAGAGACCCAGTACTTC. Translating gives CASSLWGAGIQETQYF.

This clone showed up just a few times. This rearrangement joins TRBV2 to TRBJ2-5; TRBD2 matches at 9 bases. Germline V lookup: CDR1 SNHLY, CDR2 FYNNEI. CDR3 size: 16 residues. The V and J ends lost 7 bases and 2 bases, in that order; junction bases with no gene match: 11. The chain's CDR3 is CASIPPGLAGQETQYF. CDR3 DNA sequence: TGTGCCAGCATTCCACCCGGGCTAGCGGGGCAAGAGACCCAGTACTTC.

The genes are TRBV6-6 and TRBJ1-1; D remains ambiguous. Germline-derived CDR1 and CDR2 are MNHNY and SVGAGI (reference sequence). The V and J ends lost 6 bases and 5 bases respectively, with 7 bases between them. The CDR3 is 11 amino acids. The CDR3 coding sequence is TGTGCCAGCAGAGACATAACTGAAGCTTTCTTT. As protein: CASRDITEAFF.

The CDR3 sequence is CSGRQFAMNTEAFF. Here the CDR3 DNA reads TGCAGCGGTAGACAGTTCGCAATGAACACTGAAGCTTTCTTT. The gene calls are TRBV29-1 and TRBJ1-1; perhaps TRBD1 as D (5 bases). Germline CDR1 and CDR2: SQVTM and ANQGSEA. The CDR3 runs to 14 residues. V dropped 7 bases and J dropped 0 bases, with 15 bases sitting between them.

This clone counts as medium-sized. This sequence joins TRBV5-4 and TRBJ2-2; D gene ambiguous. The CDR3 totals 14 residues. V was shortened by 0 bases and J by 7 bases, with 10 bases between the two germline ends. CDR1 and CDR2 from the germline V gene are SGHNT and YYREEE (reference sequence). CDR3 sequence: CASSLGLEHGELFF. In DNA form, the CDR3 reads TGTGCCAGCAGCTTGGGTTTGGAACACGGGGAGCTGTTTTTT.

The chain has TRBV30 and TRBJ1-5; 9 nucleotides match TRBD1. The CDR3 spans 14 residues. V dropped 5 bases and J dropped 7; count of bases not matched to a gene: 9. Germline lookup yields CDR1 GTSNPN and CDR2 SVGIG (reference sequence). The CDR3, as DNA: TGTGCCTGGTCTCCGGGACAGGGTTTGCAGCCCCAGCATTTT. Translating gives CAWSPGQGLQPQHF.

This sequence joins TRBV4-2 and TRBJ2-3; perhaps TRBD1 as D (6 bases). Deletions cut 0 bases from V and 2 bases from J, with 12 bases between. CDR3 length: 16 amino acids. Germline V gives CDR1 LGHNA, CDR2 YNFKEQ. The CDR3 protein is CASSQERRGPTDTQYF. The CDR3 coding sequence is TGTGCCAGCAGCCAAGAGCGCAGGGGCCCCACAGATACGCAGTATTTT.

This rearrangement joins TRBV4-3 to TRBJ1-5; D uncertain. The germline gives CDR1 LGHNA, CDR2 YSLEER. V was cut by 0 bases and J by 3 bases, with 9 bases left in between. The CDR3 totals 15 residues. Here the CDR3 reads CASSQEVTVNQPQHF. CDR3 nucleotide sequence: TGCGCCAGCAGCCAAGAGGTAACGGTCAATCAGCCCCAGCATTTT.

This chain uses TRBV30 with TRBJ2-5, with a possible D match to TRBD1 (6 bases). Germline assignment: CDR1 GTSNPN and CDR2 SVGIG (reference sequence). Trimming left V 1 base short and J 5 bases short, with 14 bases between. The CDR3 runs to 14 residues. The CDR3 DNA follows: TGTGCCTGGAGTGCAGGGGCCTCAGGGGAGACCCAGTACTTC. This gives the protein CAWSAGASGETQYF.

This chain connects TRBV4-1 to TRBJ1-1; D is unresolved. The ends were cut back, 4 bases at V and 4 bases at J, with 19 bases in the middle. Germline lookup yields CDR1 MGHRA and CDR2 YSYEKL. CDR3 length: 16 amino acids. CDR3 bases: TGCGCCAGCAGCCCCGGAGGGAAGGGTAAAGGCACTGAAGCTTTCTTT. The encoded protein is CASSPGGKGKGTEAFF.

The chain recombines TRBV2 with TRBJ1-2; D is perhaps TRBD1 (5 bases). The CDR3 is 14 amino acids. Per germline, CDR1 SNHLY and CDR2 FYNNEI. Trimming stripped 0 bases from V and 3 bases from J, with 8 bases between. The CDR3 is CASSEAGGHYGYTF. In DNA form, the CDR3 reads TGTGCCAGCAGTGAAGCGGGGGGACACTATGGCTACACCTTC.

This CDR3 reads CACLDLQAYGYTF. The CDR3 coding sequence is TGTGCCTGTCTGGACCTCCAGGCCTATGGCTACACCTTC. The genes are TRBV30 and TRBJ1-2; no definite D call. With 6 bases removed from V and 4 bases from J, the gap between germline ends came to 15 bases. Germline CDR1 GTSNPN, CDR2 SVGIG (reference sequence). The CDR3 length is 13 residues.

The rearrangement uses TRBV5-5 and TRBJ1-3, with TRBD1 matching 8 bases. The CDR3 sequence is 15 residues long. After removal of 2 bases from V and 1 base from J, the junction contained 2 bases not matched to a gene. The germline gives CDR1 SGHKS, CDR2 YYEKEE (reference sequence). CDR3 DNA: TGTGCCAGCAGCTTACAGGGGGGGTCTGGAAACACCATATATTTT. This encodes CASSLQGGSGNTIYF.

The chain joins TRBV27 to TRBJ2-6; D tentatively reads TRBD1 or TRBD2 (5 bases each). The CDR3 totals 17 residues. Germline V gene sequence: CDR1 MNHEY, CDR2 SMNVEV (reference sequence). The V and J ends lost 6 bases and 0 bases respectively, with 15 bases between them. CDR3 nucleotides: TGTGCCAGCAGGCTGACAGAGGGAGTCTCTGGGGCCAACGTCCTGACTTTC. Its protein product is CASRLTEGVSGANVLTF. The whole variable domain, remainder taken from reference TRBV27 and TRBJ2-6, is EAQVTQNPRYLITVTGKKLTVTCSQNMNHEYMSWYRQDPGLGLRQIYYSMNVEVTDKGDVPEGYKVSRKEKRNFPLILESPSPNQTSLYFCASRLTEGVSGANVLTFGAGSRLTVL.

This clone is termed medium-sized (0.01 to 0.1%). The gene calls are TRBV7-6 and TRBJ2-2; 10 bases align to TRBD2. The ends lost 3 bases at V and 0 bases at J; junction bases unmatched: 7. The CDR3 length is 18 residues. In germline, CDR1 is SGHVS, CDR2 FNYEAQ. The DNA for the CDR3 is TGTGCCAGCAGCTTGGTGATAGCGGGGGGAGCGAACACCGGGGAGCTGTTTTTT. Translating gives CASSLVIAGGANTGELFF. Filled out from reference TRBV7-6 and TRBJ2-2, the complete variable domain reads GAGVSQSPRYKVTKRGQDVALRCDPISGHVSLYWYRQALGQGPEFLTYFNYEAQQDKSGLPNDRFSAERPEGSISTLTIQRTEQRDSAMYRCASSLVIAGGANTGELFFGEGSRLTVL.

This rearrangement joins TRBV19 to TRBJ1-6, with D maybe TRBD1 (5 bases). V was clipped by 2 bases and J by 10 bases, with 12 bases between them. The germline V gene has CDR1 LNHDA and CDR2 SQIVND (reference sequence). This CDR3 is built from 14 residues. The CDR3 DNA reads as TGTGCCAGTAGTATAAGGGTACAGGAATCACCCCTCCACTTT. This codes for CASSIRVQESPLHF.

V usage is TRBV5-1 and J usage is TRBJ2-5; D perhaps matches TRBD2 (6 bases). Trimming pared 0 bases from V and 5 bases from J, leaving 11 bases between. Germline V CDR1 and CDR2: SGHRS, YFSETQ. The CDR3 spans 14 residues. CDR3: CASSLDSRGETQYF. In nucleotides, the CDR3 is TGCGCCAGCAGCTTGGACAGTCGGGGGGAGACCCAGTACTTC.

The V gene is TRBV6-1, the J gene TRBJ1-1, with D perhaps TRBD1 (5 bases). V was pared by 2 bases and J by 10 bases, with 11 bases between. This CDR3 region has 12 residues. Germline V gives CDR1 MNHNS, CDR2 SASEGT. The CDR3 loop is CASSETGTIAFF. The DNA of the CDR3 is TGTGCCAGCAGTGAAACAGGCACCATAGCTTTCTTT.

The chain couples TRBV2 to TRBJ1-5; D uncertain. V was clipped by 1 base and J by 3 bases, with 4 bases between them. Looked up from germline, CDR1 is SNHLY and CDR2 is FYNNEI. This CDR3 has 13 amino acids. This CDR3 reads CASSEEYNQPQHF. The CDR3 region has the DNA TGTGCCAGCAGTGAAGAATACAATCAGCCCCAGCATTTT.

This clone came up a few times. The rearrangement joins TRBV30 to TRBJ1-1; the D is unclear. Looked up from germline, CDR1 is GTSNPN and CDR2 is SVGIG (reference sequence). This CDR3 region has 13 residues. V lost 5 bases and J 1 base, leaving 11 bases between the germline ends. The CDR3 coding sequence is TGTGCCTGGTTACACAGTCAGAACACTGAAGCTTTCTTT. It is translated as CAWLHSQNTEAFF.